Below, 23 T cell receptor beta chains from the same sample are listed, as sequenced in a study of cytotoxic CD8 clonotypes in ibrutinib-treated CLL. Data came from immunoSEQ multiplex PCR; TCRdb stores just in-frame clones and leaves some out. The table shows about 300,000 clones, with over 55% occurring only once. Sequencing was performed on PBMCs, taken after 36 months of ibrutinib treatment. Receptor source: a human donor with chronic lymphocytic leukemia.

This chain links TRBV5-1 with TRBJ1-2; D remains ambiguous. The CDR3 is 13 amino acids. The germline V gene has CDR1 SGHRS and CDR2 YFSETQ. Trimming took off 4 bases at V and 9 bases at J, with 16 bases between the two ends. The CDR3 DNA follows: TGCGCCAGCAGCCCGGTTGTCGGGTTAAGCTACACCTTC. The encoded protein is CASSPVVGLSYTF.

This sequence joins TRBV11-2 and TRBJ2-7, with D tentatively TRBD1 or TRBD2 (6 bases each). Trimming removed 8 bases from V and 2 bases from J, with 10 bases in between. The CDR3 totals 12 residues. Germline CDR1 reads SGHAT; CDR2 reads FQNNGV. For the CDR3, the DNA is TGTGCCAGCGGGGGGCCTCCCTACGAGCAGTACTTC. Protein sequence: CASGGPPYEQYF.

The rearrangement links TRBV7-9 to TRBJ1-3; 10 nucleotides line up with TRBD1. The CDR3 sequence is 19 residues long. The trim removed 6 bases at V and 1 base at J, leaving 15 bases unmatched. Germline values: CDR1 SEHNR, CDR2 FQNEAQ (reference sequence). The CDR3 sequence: CASRPRWDRGIGSGNTIYF. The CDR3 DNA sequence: TGTGCCAGCAGGCCCAGGTGGGACAGGGGAATCGGTTCTGGAAACACCATATATTTT.

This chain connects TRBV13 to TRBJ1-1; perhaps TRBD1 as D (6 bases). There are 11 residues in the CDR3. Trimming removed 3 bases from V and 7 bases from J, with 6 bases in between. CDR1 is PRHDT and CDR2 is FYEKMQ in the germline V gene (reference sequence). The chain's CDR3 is CASSFRGEAFF. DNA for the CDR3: TGTGCCAGCAGCTTCAGGGGTGAAGCTTTCTTT. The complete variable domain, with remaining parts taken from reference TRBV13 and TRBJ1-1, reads AAGVIQSPRHLIKEKRETATLKCYPIPRHDTVYWYQQGPGQDPQFLISFYEKMQSDKGSIPDRFSAQQFSDYHSELNMSSLELGDSALYFCASSFRGEAFFGQGTRLTVV.

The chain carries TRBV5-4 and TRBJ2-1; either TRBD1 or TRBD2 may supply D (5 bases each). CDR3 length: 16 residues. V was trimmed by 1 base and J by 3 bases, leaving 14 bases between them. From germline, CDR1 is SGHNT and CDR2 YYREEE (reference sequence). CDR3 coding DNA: TGTGCCAGCAGCTTGAGGGGACCGGGCGGCTACAATGAGCAGTTCTTC. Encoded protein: CASSLRGPGGYNEQFF.

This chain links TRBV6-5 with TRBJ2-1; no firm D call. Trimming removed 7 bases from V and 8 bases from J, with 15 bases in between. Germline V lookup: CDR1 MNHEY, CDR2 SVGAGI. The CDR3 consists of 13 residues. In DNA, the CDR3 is TGTGCCAGCATCCGACGGGCTGTGGATGAGCAGTTCTTC. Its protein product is CASIRRAVDEQFF.

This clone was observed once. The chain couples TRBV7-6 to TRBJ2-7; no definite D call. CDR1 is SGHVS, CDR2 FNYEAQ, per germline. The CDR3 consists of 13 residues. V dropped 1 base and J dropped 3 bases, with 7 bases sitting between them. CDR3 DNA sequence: TGTGCCAGCAGCTTAGTAGGGTACTACGAGCAGTACTTC. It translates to CASSLVGYYEQYF.

CDR3 DNA: TGTGCCAGCAGTGAGGACAGGGAGCAGCAGTACTTC. It yields the protein CASSEDREQQYF. The chain employs TRBV2 and TRBJ2-7, with 8 bases lining up with TRBD1. The CDR3 is made up of 12 amino acids. CDR1 SNHLY and CDR2 FYNNEI come from the germline V gene. The junction had 3 bases not matched to a gene; V was cut back by 3 bases and J by 8 bases.

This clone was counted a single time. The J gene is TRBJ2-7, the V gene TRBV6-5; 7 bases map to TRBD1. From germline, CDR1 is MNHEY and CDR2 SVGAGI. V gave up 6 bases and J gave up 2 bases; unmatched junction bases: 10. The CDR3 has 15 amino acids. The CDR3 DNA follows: TGTGCCAGCAGCCGGAGAATCACAGGGGCCTACGAGCAGTACTTC. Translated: CASSRRITGAYEQYF.

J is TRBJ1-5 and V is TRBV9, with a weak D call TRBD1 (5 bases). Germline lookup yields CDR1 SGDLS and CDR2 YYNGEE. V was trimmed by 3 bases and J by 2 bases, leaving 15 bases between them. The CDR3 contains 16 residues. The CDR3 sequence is CASSEDQGSRNQPQHF. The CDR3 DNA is TGTGCCAGCAGCGAGGACCAGGGATCGCGCAATCAGCCCCAGCATTTT.

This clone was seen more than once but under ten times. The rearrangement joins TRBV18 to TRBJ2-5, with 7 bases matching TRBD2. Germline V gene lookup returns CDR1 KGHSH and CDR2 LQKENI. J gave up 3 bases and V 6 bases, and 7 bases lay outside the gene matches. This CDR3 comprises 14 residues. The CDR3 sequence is CASSPWGGEETQYF. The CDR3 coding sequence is TGTGCCAGCTCTCCATGGGGGGGAGAAGAGACCCAGTACTTC.

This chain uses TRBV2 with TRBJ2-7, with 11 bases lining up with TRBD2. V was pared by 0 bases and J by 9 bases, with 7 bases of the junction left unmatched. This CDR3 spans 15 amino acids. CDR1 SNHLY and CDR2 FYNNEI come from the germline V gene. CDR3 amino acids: CASSEALAGGTAQYF. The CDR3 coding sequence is TGTGCCAGCAGTGAAGCGCTAGCGGGAGGTACCGCGCAGTACTTC.

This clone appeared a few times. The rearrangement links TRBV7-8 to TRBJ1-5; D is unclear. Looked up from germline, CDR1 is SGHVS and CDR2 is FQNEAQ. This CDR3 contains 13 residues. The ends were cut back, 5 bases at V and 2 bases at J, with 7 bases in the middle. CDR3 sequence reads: CASSPFGNQPQHF. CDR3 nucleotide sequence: TGTGCCAGCAGCCCCTTTGGCAATCAGCCCCAGCATTTT.

The CDR3 DNA sequence: TGTGCCAGCAGCCCCGGACCGCCGGTGCAGTACTTC. It specifies CASSPGPPVQYF. The V and J genes are TRBV6-1 and TRBJ2-7; D is unresolved. The CDR3 length is 12 residues. V was shortened by 6 bases and J by 9 bases, with 15 bases between the two germline ends. Per germline, CDR1 MNHNS and CDR2 SASEGT.

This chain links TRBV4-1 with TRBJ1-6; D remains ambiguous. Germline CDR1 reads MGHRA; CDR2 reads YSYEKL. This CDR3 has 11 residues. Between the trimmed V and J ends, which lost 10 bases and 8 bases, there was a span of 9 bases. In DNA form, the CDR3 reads TGCGCCACCGGTTGGGATTCACCCCTCCACTTT. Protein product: CATGWDSPLHF.

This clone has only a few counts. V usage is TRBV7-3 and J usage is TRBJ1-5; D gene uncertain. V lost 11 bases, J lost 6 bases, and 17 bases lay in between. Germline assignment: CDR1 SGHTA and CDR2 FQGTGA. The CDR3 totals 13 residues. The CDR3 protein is CAVLKEGFQPQHF. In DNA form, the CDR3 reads TGTGCCGTACTAAAAGAAGGGTTTCAGCCCCAGCATTTT.

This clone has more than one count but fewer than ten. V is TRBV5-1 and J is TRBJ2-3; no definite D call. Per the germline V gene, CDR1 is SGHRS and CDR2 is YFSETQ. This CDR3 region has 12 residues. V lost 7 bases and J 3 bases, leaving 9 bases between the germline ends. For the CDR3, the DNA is TGCGCCAGCGGCACTGTTACAGATACGCAGTATTTT. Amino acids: CASGTVTDTQYF.

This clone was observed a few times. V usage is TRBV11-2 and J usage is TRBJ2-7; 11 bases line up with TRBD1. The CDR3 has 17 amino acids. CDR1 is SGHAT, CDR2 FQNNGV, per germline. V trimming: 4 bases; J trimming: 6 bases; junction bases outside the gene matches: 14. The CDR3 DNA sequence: TGTGCCAGCAGCTCCGGGGGGACAGGGGGTCTTGTGGGCGAGCAGTACTTC. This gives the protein CASSSGGTGGLVGEQYF.

CDR3 sequence: CASSLEVAGANEQYF. CDR3 sequence (DNA): TGTGCCAGCAGCTTAGAGGTAGCGGGAGCTAACGAGCAGTACTTC. The V gene is TRBV7-2, the J gene TRBJ2-7, with 9 bases matching TRBD2. V lost 1 base to trimming and J lost 5 bases; unmatched junction nucleotides: 6. In germline, CDR1 is SGHTA, CDR2 FQGNSA. The CDR3 length is 15 residues.

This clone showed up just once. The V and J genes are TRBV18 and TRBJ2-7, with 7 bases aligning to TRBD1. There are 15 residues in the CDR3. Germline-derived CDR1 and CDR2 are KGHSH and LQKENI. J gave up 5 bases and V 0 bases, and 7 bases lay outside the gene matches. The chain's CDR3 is CASSPPGRGLDEQYF. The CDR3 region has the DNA TGTGCCAGCTCACCACCGGGTAGGGGGCTTGACGAGCAGTACTTC.

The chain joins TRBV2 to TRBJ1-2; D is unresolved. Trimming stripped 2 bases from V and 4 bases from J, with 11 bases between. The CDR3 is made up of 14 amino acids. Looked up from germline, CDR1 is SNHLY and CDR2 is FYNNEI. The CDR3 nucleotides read TGTGCCAGCAGTGAATATGGGGAAGGCTATGGCTACACCTTC. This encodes CASSEYGEGYGYTF. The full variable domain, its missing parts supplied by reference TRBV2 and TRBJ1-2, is EPEVTQTPSHQVTQMGQEVILRCVPISNHLYFYWYRQILGQKVEFLVSFYNNEISEKSEIFDDQFSVERPDGSNFTLKIRSTKLEDSAMYFCASSEYGEGYGYTFGSGTRLTVV.

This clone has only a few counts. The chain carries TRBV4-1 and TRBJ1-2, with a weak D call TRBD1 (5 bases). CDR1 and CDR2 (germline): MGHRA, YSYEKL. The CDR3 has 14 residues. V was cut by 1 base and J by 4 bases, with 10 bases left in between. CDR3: CASSQAGDSYGYTF. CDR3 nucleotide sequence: TGCGCCAGCAGCCAAGCCGGCGACAGCTATGGCTACACCTTC.

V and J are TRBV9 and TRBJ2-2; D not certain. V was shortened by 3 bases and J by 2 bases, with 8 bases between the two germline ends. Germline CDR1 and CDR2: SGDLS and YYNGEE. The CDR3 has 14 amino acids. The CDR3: CASSGSLNTGELFF. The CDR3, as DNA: TGTGCCAGCAGCGGGTCCCTCAACACCGGGGAGCTGTTTTTT.